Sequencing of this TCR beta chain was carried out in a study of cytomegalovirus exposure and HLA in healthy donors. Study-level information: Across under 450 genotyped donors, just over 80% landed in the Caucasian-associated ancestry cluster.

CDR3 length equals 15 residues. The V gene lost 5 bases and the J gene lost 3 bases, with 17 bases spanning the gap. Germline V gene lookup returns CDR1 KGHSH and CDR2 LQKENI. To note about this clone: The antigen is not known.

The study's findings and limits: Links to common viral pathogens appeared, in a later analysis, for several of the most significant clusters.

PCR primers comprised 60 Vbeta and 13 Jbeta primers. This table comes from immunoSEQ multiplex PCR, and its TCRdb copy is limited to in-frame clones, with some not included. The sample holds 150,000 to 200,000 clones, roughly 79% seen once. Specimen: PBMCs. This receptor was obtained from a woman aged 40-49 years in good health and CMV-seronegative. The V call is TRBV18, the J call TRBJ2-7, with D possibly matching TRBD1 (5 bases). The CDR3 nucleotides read TGTGCCAGCTCAGGACCGACAGTCCCCTACTACGAGCAGTACTTC. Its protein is CASSGPTVPYYEQYF.